This entry lists 4 T cell receptor beta chains sequenced from one sample in a study of T cells after yellow fever vaccination. TCRdb called the 5' RACE reads again in MiXCR, with one record for every CDR3 protein. The table records fewer than 90,000 distinct CDR3 sequences, approximately 7.7% of them present only once. The sample in question was CD8+ T cells sorted from PBMCs, obtained around 5 days after the first yellow fever vaccination. These TCRs come from a man aged 18 to 30 who received the YFV17D yellow fever vaccine.

The chain recombines TRBV24-1 with TRBJ2-7, with D possibly matching TRBD1 (6 bases). The CDR3 runs to 13 residues. With 8 bases removed from V and 5 bases from J, the gap between germline ends came to 15 bases. The germline V gene has CDR1 KGHDR and CDR2 SFDVKD. This CDR3 is CATTARGKDEQYV. CDR3 DNA: TGTGCCACCACGGCGAGGGGGAAGGACGAGCAGTACGTC.

This clonotype showed up many times. J is TRBJ1-1 and V is TRBV6-1; TRBD1 is a possible D gene (6 bases). Trimming removed 4 bases at V and 4 bases at J, with 10 bases between. Looked up from germline, CDR1 is MNHNS and CDR2 is SASEGT. CDR3 length: 13 residues. DNA for the CDR3: TGTGCCAGCAGTGGTGGGGGCGGCACTGAAGCTTTCTTT. Translation: CASSGGGGTEAFF.

This clonotype appeared many times. This rearrangement joins TRBV7-2 to TRBJ1-2, with a tentative D call TRBD1 (6 bases). V dropped 1 base and J dropped 3 bases, with 15 bases sitting between them. The CDR3 is 16 amino acids. From germline, CDR1 is SGHTA and CDR2 FQGNSA. The CDR3 DNA reads as TGTGCCAGCAGCTTAGATCCGGGCAGGGGCTACTATGGCTACACCTTC. Amino acid sequence: CASSLDPGRGYYGYTF.

This chain links TRBV7-8 with TRBJ2-1, with D possibly matching TRBD2 (5 bases). CDR1 is SGHVS, CDR2 FQNEAQ, per germline. V was trimmed by 4 bases and J by 5 bases, leaving 18 bases between them. The CDR3 is 16 amino acids. CDR3 in amino acids: CASSSTWGAGHNEQFF. The CDR3 DNA is TGTGCCAGCAGCTCAACGTGGGGTGCGGGCCACAATGAGCAGTTCTTC.